The sample holds a few counts of the clone carrying this T cell receptor beta chain. The antigen remains unidentified. V was cut by 3 bases and J by 0 bases, with 5 bases left in between. Germline V CDR1 and CDR2: MNHNS, SASEGT. The CDR3 totals 13 residues. Thyroid surgery took place with no prior treatment in any patient. TCRdb ran MiXCR on the PCR reads. The table records approximately 35,000 clones, 33% of them present only once. The data stem from a study of metastatic and nonmetastatic thyroid tumors. General study findings and limits: For both blood and tumor, malignant thyroid tumors reportedly showed significantly higher TCR beta diversity than benign nodules did.

The chain is built from TRBV6-1 and TRBJ1-1; no definite D call. The source is a female donor with papillary thyroid cancer or a benign thyroid nodule (not recorded which). Some clones in this sample may be carry-over from other donors' samples. Sequencing was performed on tumor tissue. The CDR3 spells CASSDLLNTEAFF. The DNA of the CDR3 is TGTGCCAGCAGTGACCTTCTGAACACTGAAGCTTTCTTT.